The 17 T cell receptor beta chains listed next were all sequenced from one sample in a study of HIV-infected patients and healthy controls. One entry per CDR3 protein, called by TCRdb with MiXCR from the 5' RACE reads. The top ten clones hold approximately 6% of a sample with roughly 70,000 distinct CDR3 sequences, roughly 16% of them seen once. The sample was CD4+ T cells from blood. These receptors were taken from a human donor in good health.

The chain recombines TRBV7-2 with TRBJ2-2, with TRBD1 identical over 10 bases. Losses at the gene ends were 3 bases for V and 4 bases for J; bases not matched to a gene: 2. The CDR3 has 15 amino acids. Germline CDR1 SGHTA, CDR2 FQGNSA. The CDR3 DNA follows: TGTGCCAGCAGCTTCGGACAGGGGGTCACCGGGGAGCTGTTTTTT. This sequence encodes CASSFGQGVTGELFF.

This clonotype was counted only a few times. The rearrangement uses TRBV6-2 or TRBV6-3 and TRBJ2-5; no firm D call. The CDR3 sequence is 16 residues long. CDR1 is MNHEY, CDR2 SVGEGT, per germline. V was trimmed by 7 bases and J by 1 base, leaving 19 bases between them. The CDR3 here is CASTIGVGGTQETQYF. The DNA for the CDR3 is TGTGCCAGCACAATTGGGGTTGGTGGCACCCAAGAGACCCAGTACTTC.

CDR3 amino acids: CASSVKGTYGYTF. The DNA for the CDR3 is TGCGCCAGCAGTGTAAAGGGAACCTACGGCTACACCTTC. The chain uses TRBV5-1 and TRBJ1-2; D gene unclear. This CDR3 is built from 13 residues. Germline CDR1 reads SGHRS; CDR2 reads YFSETQ. V lost 5 bases and J lost 8, with 16 bases in between.

The DNA for the CDR3 is TGTGCCTGGAGTGTAAATAGGCTCTCGAACACCGGGGAGCTGTTTTTT. It is translated as CAWSVNRLSNTGELFF. The rearrangement uses TRBV30 and TRBJ2-2; no definite D call. Germline assignment: CDR1 GTSNPN and CDR2 SVGIG (reference sequence). This CDR3 comprises 16 residues. The V end was cut by 0 bases, the J end by 0 bases, with 11 bases between.

This clonotype has ten or more counts. The V call is TRBV7-2, the J call TRBJ1-1; D may be TRBD1 (6 bases). This CDR3 region has 14 residues. In germline, CDR1 is SGHTA, CDR2 FQGNSA. The V end lost 5 bases, the J end lost 14 bases, and 24 bases lay between the germline ends. CDR3 DNA: TGTGCCAGCAGCCCGAACCCCGCGGGGGGCCGACGCTTCTTT. This encodes CASSPNPAGGRRFF.

The rearrangement uses TRBV7-2 and TRBJ2-7; D unresolved. Germline V gene lookup returns CDR1 SGHTA and CDR2 FQGNSA. There are 11 residues in the CDR3. V gave up 5 bases and J gave up 3 bases, with 5 bases separating them. The CDR3 region is CASSALYEQYF. DNA for the CDR3: TGTGCCAGCAGCGCCCTCTACGAGCAGTACTTC. Variable domain in full (rest from reference TRBV7-2 and TRBJ2-7): GAGVSQSPSNKVTEKGKDVELRCDPISGHTALYWYRQSLGQGLEFLIYFQGNSAPDKSGLPSDRFSAERTGGSVSTLTIQRTQQEDSAVYLCASSALYEQYFGPGTRLTVT.

This sequence joins TRBV3-1 and TRBJ2-2; TRBD1 agrees at 8 bases. Losses at the gene ends were 0 bases for V and 6 bases for J; bases not matched to a gene: 6. CDR1 and CDR2 from the germline V gene are LGHDT and YNNKEL (reference sequence). The CDR3 sequence is 16 residues long. The CDR3: CASSQDLRTGSGELFF. The CDR3 DNA reads TGTGCCAGCAGCCAAGATCTAAGGACAGGGTCCGGGGAGCTGTTTTTT.

This clonotype has at least ten counts. V is TRBV15 and J is TRBJ1-5, with unresolved D. The V end lost 2 bases, the J end lost 3 bases, and 17 bases lay between the germline ends. The CDR3 extends over 17 amino acids. CDR1 LNHNV and CDR2 YYDKDF come from the germline V gene (reference sequence). The CDR3 DNA sequence: TGTGCCACCAGCAGACCTACCCCTGCGGGGTCCAATCAGCCCCAGCATTTT. Amino acids: CATSRPTPAGSNQPQHF.

The chain recombines TRBV4-3 with TRBJ2-1, with 8 bases lining up with TRBD1. CDR1 is LGHNA, CDR2 YSLEER, per germline. The length of the CDR3 is 15 residues. V lost 0 bases to trimming and J lost 11 bases; unmatched junction nucleotides: 9. The CDR3 sequence: CASSQDPLQGEQQFF. The CDR3 DNA sequence: TGCGCCAGCAGCCAAGATCCATTACAGGGGGAACAGCAGTTCTTC.

This clonotype was detected a few times. The rearrangement links TRBV7-2 to TRBJ2-3; 7 bases are shared with TRBD2. The germline CDR1 and CDR2 sequences are SGHTA and FQGNSA. With V trimmed by 10 bases and J by 0 bases, 13 bases remained unmatched. This CDR3 has 16 residues. CDR3: CATEPPSGKSTDTQYF. The CDR3, as DNA: TGTGCCACTGAACCCCCTAGCGGAAAAAGCACAGATACGCAGTATTTT.

The chain carries TRBV25-1 and TRBJ2-7; D unresolved. This CDR3 has 14 residues. Trimming stripped 3 bases from V and 6 bases from J, with 15 bases between. The germline gives CDR1 MGHDK, CDR2 SYGVNS. The CDR3 region has the DNA TGTGCCAGCAGTGATAGGAGCCTTCGGCCCGAGCAGTACTTC. Its protein is CASSDRSLRPEQYF.

This clonotype was detected ten times or more. V is TRBV10-2 and J is TRBJ2-6, with a weak D call TRBD2 (6 bases). Trimming removed 2 bases from V and 2 bases from J, with 7 bases in between. The CDR3 length is 15 residues. Germline lookup yields CDR1 WSHSY and CDR2 SAAADI. DNA of the CDR3: TGCGCCAGCAGTGAGAGGAGGGCTGGGGCCAACGTCCTGACTTTC. Translation gives CASSERRAGANVLTF.

The chain combines TRBV12-3 or TRBV12-4 with TRBJ1-1, with D perhaps TRBD1 (5 bases). The V end was cut by 5 bases, the J end by 8 bases, with 12 bases between. This CDR3 region has 12 residues. CDR3 DNA: TGTGCCAGCAGTCGGACCGACAGAGAAGCTTTCTTT. This encodes CASSRTDREAFF.

This clonotype has only a few counts. The chain has TRBV2 and TRBJ1-4; D gene unclear. CDR1 and CDR2 from the germline V gene are SNHLY and FYNNEI. The CDR3 has 14 amino acids. V was clipped by 4 bases and J by 7 bases, with 13 bases between them. This chain's CDR3 is CASSVASFAEKLFF. In DNA form, the CDR3 reads TGTGCCAGCAGTGTTGCGAGTTTTGCTGAAAAACTGTTTTTT. The full variable domain, with the rest looked up from reference TRBV2 and TRBJ1-4, is EPEVTQTPSHQVTQMGQEVILRCVPISNHLYFYWYRQILGQKVEFLVSFYNNEISEKSEIFDDQFSVERPDGSNFTLKIRSTKLEDSAMYFCASSVASFAEKLFFGSGTQLSVL.

This clonotype has ten or more counts. The chain uses TRBV24-1 and TRBJ1-4; tentative D call: TRBD1 (5 bases). CDR3 length equals 17 residues. Between the trimmed V and J ends, which lost 1 base and 1 base, there was a span of 12 bases. CDR1 is KGHDR, CDR2 SFDVKD, per germline. The CDR3 nucleotides are TGTGCCACCAGTGATTTCGGGGGGTGTGGAACTAATGAAAAACTGTTTTTT. Protein: CATSDFGGCGTNEKLFF.

The chain links TRBV12-3 or TRBV12-4 to TRBJ1-1; D not certain. Trimming removed 7 bases at V and 5 bases at J, with 14 bases between. This CDR3 is built from 13 residues. CDR3 DNA sequence: TGTGCCAGCATCTGGTTGGAACGGACTGAAGCTTTCTTT. The encoded protein is CASIWLERTEAFF.

The gene calls are TRBV7-9 and TRBJ2-5; D may correspond to TRBD1 or TRBD2 (5 bases each). The CDR3 covers 15 residues. Looked up from germline, CDR1 is SEHNR and CDR2 is FQNEAQ (reference sequence). V was trimmed by 10 bases and J by 5 bases, leaving 23 bases between them. The CDR3 DNA follows: TGTGCCATCTTAGAGTCAGGGACGATCCTTGAGACCCAGTACTTC. Translation: CAILESGTILETQYF. The full variable domain, with the rest looked up from reference TRBV7-9 and TRBJ2-5, is DTGVSQNPRHKITKRGQNVTFRCDPISEHNRLYWYRQTLGQGPEFLTYFQNEAQLEKSRLLSDRFSAERPKGSFSTLEIQRTEQGDSAMYLCAILESGTILETQYFGPGTRLLVL.